This TCR beta chain stems from a study of control samples from healthy donors and cancer patients. Clones were read by immunoSEQ multiplex PCR, and TCRdb kept only the in-frame ones, dropping some. The sample consists of about 89,000 clones, about nine tenths of them appearing once. Trimming at V came to 4 bases and at J to 4 bases, leaving 4 bases not matched to a gene. This CDR3 is built from 15 residues. Germline-derived CDR1 and CDR2 are SEHNR and FQNEAQ (reference sequence). The receptor's source is a man younger than 40 in good health. V and J are TRBV7-9 and TRBJ1-3; 10 bases match TRBD1. Sample: blood. The chain's CDR3 is CASSYDRGHGNTIYF. Here the CDR3 DNA reads TGTGCCAGCAGCTACGACAGGGGGCACGGAAACACCATATATTTT.